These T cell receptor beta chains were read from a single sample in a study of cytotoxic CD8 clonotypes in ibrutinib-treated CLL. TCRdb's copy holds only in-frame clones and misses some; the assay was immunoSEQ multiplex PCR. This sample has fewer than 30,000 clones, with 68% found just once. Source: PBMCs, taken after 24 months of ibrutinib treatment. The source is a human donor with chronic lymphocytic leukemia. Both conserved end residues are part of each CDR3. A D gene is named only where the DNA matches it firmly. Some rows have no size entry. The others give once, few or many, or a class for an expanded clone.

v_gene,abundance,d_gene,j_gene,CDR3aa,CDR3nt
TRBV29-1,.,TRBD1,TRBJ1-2,CSVGDREGYTF,TGCAGCGTGGGGGACAGGGAGGGCTACACCTTC
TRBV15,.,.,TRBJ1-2,CATSRGYGYTF,TGTGCCACCAGCAGGGGATATGGCTACACCTTC
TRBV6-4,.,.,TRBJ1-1,CASSPNQHWNTEAFF,TGTGCCAGCAGCCCGAACCAACATTGGAACACTGAAGCTTTCTTT
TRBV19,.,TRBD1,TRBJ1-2,CASSSPGQANYGYTF,TGTGCCAGTAGTAGTCCGGGACAGGCGAACTATGGCTACACCTTC
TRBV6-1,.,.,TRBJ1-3,CASSEDRSLRGNTIYF,TGTGCCAGCAGTGAAGACAGGTCCCTCCGTGGAAACACCATATATTTT
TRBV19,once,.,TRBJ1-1,CASTSSKGRGLEAFF,TGTGCCAGTACCTCATCCAAGGGCAGGGGTCTTGAAGCTTTCTTT
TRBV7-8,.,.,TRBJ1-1,CASSLVIGSTEAFF,TGTGCCAGCAGCTTAGTAATAGGGTCCACTGAAGCTTTCTTT
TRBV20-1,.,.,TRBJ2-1,CSAREDEQFF,TGCAGTGCTAGAGAAGATGAGCAGTTCTTC
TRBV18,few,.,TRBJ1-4,CASSPKTGPEKLFF,TGTGCCAGCTCACCAAAAACGGGCCCTGAAAAACTGTTTTTT
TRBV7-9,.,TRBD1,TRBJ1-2,CASSFRTGGYYGYTF,TGTGCCAGCAGCTTTCGGACAGGGGGCTACTATGGCTACACCTTC
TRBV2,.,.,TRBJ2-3,CASSESGATDTQYF,TGTGCCAGCAGTGAAAGTGGGGCCACAGATACGCAGTATTTT
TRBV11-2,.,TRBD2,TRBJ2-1,CASSLERTSGEQFF,TGTGCCAGCAGCTTAGAGAGGACTAGTGGCGAGCAGTTCTTC
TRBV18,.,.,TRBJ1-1,CASSPVAEGRTEAFF,TGTGCCAGCTCACCAGTCGCGGAGGGGAGGACTGAAGCTTTCTTT
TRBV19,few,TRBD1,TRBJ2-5,CASSDRGLSETQYF,TGTGCCAGTAGTGACAGGGGGCTTTCGGAGACCCAGTACTTC
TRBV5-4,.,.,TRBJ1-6,CASSFRDSQGLSPLHF,TGTGCCAGCAGCTTCCGGGACTCCCAGGGGCTTTCACCCCTCCACTTT
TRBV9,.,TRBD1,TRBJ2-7,CASSPSSWTGPGEQYF,TGTGCCAGCAGCCCAAGCTCATGGACAGGGCCTGGTGAGCAGTACTTC
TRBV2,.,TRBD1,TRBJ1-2,CASSKMRQGLDGYTF,TGTGCCAGCAGTAAAATGAGACAGGGATTGGATGGCTACACCTTC
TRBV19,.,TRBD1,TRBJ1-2,CASSQGQGRGYTF,TGTGCCAGTAGCCAAGGACAGGGGCGAGGCTACACCTTC
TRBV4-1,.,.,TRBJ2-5,CASSQDWGDQETQYF,TGCGCCAGCAGCCAAGATTGGGGAGACCAAGAGACCCAGTACTTC
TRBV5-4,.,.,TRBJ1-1,CASSLDRDVEGTEAFF,TGTGCCAGCAGCTTGGATCGAGATGTTGAGGGAACTGAAGCTTTCTTT
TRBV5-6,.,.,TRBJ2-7,CASSLGQSYEQYF,TGTGCCAGCAGCTTAGGACAGTCCTACGAGCAGTACTTC
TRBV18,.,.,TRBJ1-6,CASSPQDNSPLHF,TGTGCCAGCTCACCACAGGATAATTCACCCCTCCACTTT
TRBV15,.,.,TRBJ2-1,CATSREGLGSLSRYNEQFF,TGTGCCACCAGCAGGGAAGGGCTCGGGAGCCTTAGTCGCTACAATGAGCAGTTCTTC
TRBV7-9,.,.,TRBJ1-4,CASSFQSTDKNEKLFF,TGTGCCAGCAGCTTTCAATCGACAGATAAAAATGAAAAACTGTTTTTT
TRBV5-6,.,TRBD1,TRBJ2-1,CASSPGTGTTYNEQFF,TGTGCCAGCAGCCCCGGGACAGGGACTACCTACAATGAGCAGTTCTTC
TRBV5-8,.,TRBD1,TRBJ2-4,CASSLRTGAKNIQYF,TGTGCCAGCAGCTTGAGGACAGGAGCCAAAAACATTCAGTACTTC
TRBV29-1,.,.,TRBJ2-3,CSVAFSGQGAGTQYF,.
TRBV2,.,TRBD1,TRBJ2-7,CASSERDRGWDVQYF,TGTGCCAGCAGTGAACGGGACAGGGGGTGGGATGTGCAGTACTTC
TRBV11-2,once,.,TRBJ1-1,CASSLGGPNTEAFF,TGTGCCAGCAGCTTAGGGGGACCGAACACTGAAGCTTTCTTT
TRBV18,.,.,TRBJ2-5,CASSPSYPQAGGVQETQYF,TGTGCCAGCTCACCGTCATATCCCCAGGCAGGCGGGGTTCAAGAGACCCAGTACTTC
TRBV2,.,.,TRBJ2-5,CASSADSEETQYF,TGTGCCAGCAGTGCGGACAGCGAAGAGACCCAGTACTTC
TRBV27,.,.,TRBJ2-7,CASSPDPRTAGYF,TGTGCCAGCAGTCCGGACCCAAGGACAGCCGGGTACTTC
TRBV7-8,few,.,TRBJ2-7,CASSLVGRGEQYF,TGTGCCAGCAGCTTAGTTGGCAGAGGCGAGCAGTACTTC
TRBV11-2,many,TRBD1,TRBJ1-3,CASSLVRGHFSGNTIYF,TGTGCCAGCAGCTTAGTCAGGGGGCATTTCTCTGGAAACACCATATATTTT
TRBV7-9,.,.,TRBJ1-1,CASSGDGRGQTEAFF,TGTGCCAGCAGCGGGGACGGCCGTGGGCAGACTGAAGCTTTCTTT
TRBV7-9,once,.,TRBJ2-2,CASSLDRNTGELFF,TGTGCCAGCAGCCTCGACAGGAACACCGGGGAGCTGTTTTTT
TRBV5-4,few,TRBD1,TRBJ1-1,CASSYNRGQNTEAFF,TGTGCCAGCAGCTATAACAGGGGGCAGAACACTGAAGCTTTCTTT
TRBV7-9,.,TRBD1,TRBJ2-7,CASSPGQGTYEQYF,TGTGCCAGCAGCCCCGGACAGGGGACCTACGAGCAGTACTTC
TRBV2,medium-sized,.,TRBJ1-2,CASTRGETYYTF,TGTGCCAGCACCCGGGGGGAGACGTACTACACCTTC